Sequencing of this T cell receptor beta chain was carried out in a study of shared T cell receptors in the human thymus. Using immunoSEQ multiplex PCR, the repertoire was profiled, and TCRdb retains in-frame clones only, with some absent. The sample lists 700,000 to 750,000 clones, 70% to 90% occurring once. From germline, CDR1 is SGHNT and CDR2 YYREEE (reference sequence). V was pared by 0 bases and J by 3 bases, with 11 bases between. CDR3 length: 15 residues. Another study also made use of these data, one on human thymus T cells.

Sequencing input: thymocytes. This clonotype was sampled from a girl under three years old with a congenital heart defect. The chain carries TRBV5-4 and TRBJ2-3; a weak D match, TRBD1 (5 bases). The CDR3 DNA reads TGTGCCAGCAGCTTGGGACAGCGAATTACAGATACGCAGTATTTT. Its protein is CASSLGQRITDTQYF. The whole variable domain, remainder taken from reference TRBV5-4 and TRBJ2-3, is ETGVTQSPTHLIKTRGQQVTLRCSSQSGHNTVSWYQQALGQGPQFIFQYYREEENGRGNFPPRFSGLQFPNYSSELNVNALELDDSALYLCASSLGQRITDTQYFGPGTRLTVL.